Shown below are 28 T cell receptor beta chains from a single sample sequenced in a study of blood T cells in healthy people across ages. A sample-barcoded 5' primer and a J-beta primer mix were used in a second PCR of roughly 7 to 11 cycles. MiXCR was run by TCRdb on the 5' RACE reads, yielding one entry per CDR3 protein. The sample carries fewer than 1,000,000 distinct CDR3 sequences, under 45% recorded once. The specimen was blood. The receptor source for this set is a man between 60 and 75 years old in good health.

This clonotype was picked up a small number of times. V is TRBV10-2 and J is TRBJ1-5; 8 nucleotides agree with TRBD1. Trimming cost V 6 bases and J 7 bases; bases outside gene matches: 11. Germline V lookup: CDR1 WSHSY, CDR2 SAAADI. The CDR3 runs 15 residues. DNA for the CDR3: TGCGCCAGCAGCAGACAGGGGCAAGATGGACAGCCCCAGCATTTT. The encoded protein is CASSRQGQDGQPQHF.

This sequence joins TRBV20-1 and TRBJ2-5, with D tentatively TRBD1 or TRBD2 (5 bases each). Germline values: CDR1 DFQATT, CDR2 SNEGSKA (reference sequence). The germline V and J ends were trimmed by 2 bases and 11 bases, with 12 bases remaining between them. The CDR3 loop spans 11 amino acids. CDR3 region: CSARLIGEQYF. In DNA form, the CDR3 reads TGCAGTGCTAGACTAATAGGGGAGCAGTACTTC.

This clonotype showed up just a few times. The chain joins TRBV6-5 to TRBJ2-3; 12 positions match TRBD2. Germline CDR1 is MNHEY and CDR2 is SVGAGI. This CDR3 is 15 amino acids long. J lost 2 bases, V lost 4 bases, and 1 base had no gene match. DNA for the CDR3: TGTGCCAGCAGTTGGACTAGCGGGGCCACAGATACGCAGTATTTT. Residues: CASSWTSGATDTQYF.

This clonotype was detected once. This CDR3 is CASSLDSGPYEQYF. The CDR3 nucleotides read TGTGCCAGCAGCTTAGATTCAGGGCCCTACGAGCAGTACTTC. The chain has TRBV7-3 and TRBJ2-7, with D maybe TRBD1 (5 bases). Trimming pared 2 bases from V and 2 bases from J, leaving 10 bases between. The CDR3 is 14 amino acids. Germline CDR1 reads SGHTA; CDR2 reads FQGTGA.

V usage is TRBV18 and J usage is TRBJ2-5; 8 bases are shared with TRBD1. Trimming removed 6 bases from V and 3 bases from J; junction bases left unmatched: 12. Germline lookup yields CDR1 KGHSH and CDR2 LQKENI. This CDR3 is 16 amino acids long. In DNA form, the CDR3 reads TGTGCCAGCTCGCCAAAGAAGGACAGGGCTGAAGAGACCCAGTACTTC. Translation: CASSPKKDRAEETQYF.

As regards this clonotype: With a much larger clone just one base away, this may be a read error. The genes are TRBV15 and TRBJ1-2; no reliable D call. V gave up 0 bases and J gave up 7 bases, with 6 bases separating them. CDR3 length equals 12 residues. Germline lookup yields CDR1 LNHNV and CDR2 YYDKDF (reference sequence). The CDR3 sequence: CATSRDSAGYTF. In nucleotides, the CDR3 is TGTGCCACCAGCAGAGACTCAGCTGGCTACACCTTC.

V and J are TRBV28 and TRBJ2-6; 10 bases are shared with TRBD1. With V trimmed by 5 bases and J by 2 bases, 12 bases remained unmatched. This CDR3 comprises 19 residues. CDR1 MDHEN and CDR2 SYDVKM come from the germline V gene. CDR3 DNA: TGTGCCAGCAGTCCCTCCCGGGACAGGGGCCTAGCTGGGGCCAACGTCCTGACTTTC. It is translated as CASSPSRDRGLAGANVLTF.

The chain links TRBV9 to TRBJ1-2, with TRBD1 as a possible D gene (6 bases). Germline CDR1 is SGDLS and CDR2 is YYNGEE. This CDR3 spans 13 amino acids. The V gene lost 4 bases and the J gene lost 8 bases, with 15 bases spanning the gap. The CDR3 sequence: CASSFTGTQGYTF. The CDR3 DNA sequence: TGTGCCAGCAGCTTTACAGGGACCCAGGGCTACACCTTC. The full variable domain, rest sourced from reference TRBV9 and TRBJ1-2, is DSGVTQTPKHLITATGQRVTLRCSPRSGDLSVYWYQQSLDQGLQFLIQYYNGEERAKGNILERFSAQQFPDLHSELNLSSLELGDSALYFCASSFTGTQGYTFGSGTRLTVV.

This clonotype turned up a few times. V is TRBV24-1 and J is TRBJ1-5; 8 bases match TRBD1. Germline CDR1 KGHDR, CDR2 SFDVKD. The junction had 6 bases not matched to a gene; V was cut back by 2 bases and J by 4 bases. The CDR3 consists of 16 residues. CDR3 region: CATSDSRTGSNQPQHF. DNA for the CDR3: TGTGCCACCAGTGATTCGAGGACAGGGAGTAATCAGCCCCAGCATTTT.

V and J are TRBV21-1 and TRBJ2-1; the table's TRBD2 call for D was not verified on the DNA. TRBV21-1 is a listed pseudogene. The CDR3 extends over 16 amino acids. CDR3 nucleotides: TGTGCCAGCAGCAAAGAAGGACTAGCGGACTACAATGAGCAGTTCTTC. Translated, it gives CASSKEGLADYNEQFF.

This chain links TRBV7-2 with TRBJ2-5, with D hard to call. The CDR3 is 13 amino acids. Trimming left V 1 base short and J 11 bases short, with 14 bases between. Germline V gene data show CDR1 as SGHTA and CDR2 as FQGNSA. CDR3 nucleotide sequence: TGTGCCAGCAGCTTAGTTGAAGGCAATGAGCAGTACTTC. Translation gives CASSLVEGNEQYF.

The chain combines TRBV6-5 with TRBJ1-6; D ambiguous. CDR1 is MNHEY, CDR2 SVGAGI, per germline. With 6 bases removed from V and 9 bases from J, the gap between germline ends came to 18 bases. This CDR3 has 15 residues. The CDR3 protein is CASSLVKMGFSPLHF. CDR3 nucleotide sequence: TGTGCCAGCAGCCTCGTGAAGATGGGGTTTTCACCCCTCCACTTT.

The chain couples TRBV6-1 to TRBJ2-1; perhaps TRBD1 as D (5 bases). Germline CDR1 reads MNHNS; CDR2 reads SASEGT. This CDR3 spans 13 amino acids. Trimming removed 2 bases from V and 12 bases from J, with 14 bases in between. CDR3 coding DNA: TGTGCCAGCAGTGAATGGTTAGAAAGGGGGCAGTTCTTC. It is translated as CASSEWLERGQFF.

The CDR3 reads CASSQEGAGVNYGYTF. The CDR3 region has the DNA TGCGCCAGCAGCCAAGAAGGCGCAGGGGTAAACTATGGCTACACCTTC. The chain combines TRBV4-3 with TRBJ1-2; D is possibly TRBD1 (6 bases). Trimming cost V 0 bases and J 2 bases, with 13 bases left between them. Germline CDR1 and CDR2: LGHNA and YSLEER. The CDR3 runs 16 residues.

CDR3 protein: CSVVLRLNTGELFF. For the CDR3, the DNA is TGCAGCGTTGTTCTACGCTTGAACACCGGGGAGCTGTTTTTT. The chain carries TRBV29-1 and TRBJ2-2; D is unclear. The CDR3 length is 14 residues. Germline-derived CDR1 and CDR2 are SQVTM and ANQGSEA. V lost 4 bases, J lost 1 base, and 10 bases lay in between.

The V gene is TRBV12-3 or TRBV12-4, the J gene TRBJ1-5; a weak D match, TRBD1 (5 bases). V was pared by 7 bases and J by 3 bases, with 13 bases between. The CDR3 sequence is 14 residues long. The DNA of the CDR3 is TGTGCCAGCAACTTCAAAGGGGCCAATCAGCCCCAGCATTTT. It encodes CASNFKGANQPQHF.

This clonotype came up a few times. The genes are TRBV6-2 or TRBV6-3 and TRBJ2-7; possibly TRBD1 for D (6 bases). CDR1 and CDR2 from the germline V gene are MNHEY and SVGEGT. This CDR3 contains 15 residues. Trimming stripped 5 bases from V and 3 bases from J, with 17 bases between. The chain's CDR3 is CASSTGWGRVYEQYF. DNA of the CDR3: TGTGCCAGCAGTACAGGGTGGGGCAGGGTCTACGAGCAGTACTTC.

In DNA, the CDR3 is TGCAGTGCTAGGGACAGCTGGTTATCGTACACCTTC. It encodes CSARDSWLSYTF. The chain recombines TRBV20-1 with TRBJ1-2; a possible D gene is TRBD1 (6 bases). The CDR3 contains 12 residues. Per germline, CDR1 DFQATT and CDR2 SNEGSKA (reference sequence). V lost 3 bases and J lost 11, with 16 bases in between.

In regard to this clonotype: Compared with germline, one end of the junction differs, possibly owing to a read error. The V call is TRBV15, the J call TRBJ2-1; perhaps TRBD2 as D (6 bases). This CDR3 spans 15 amino acids. In germline, CDR1 is LNHNV, CDR2 YYDKDF (reference sequence). CDR3 protein: CVTSDGTDSYNEQFF. CDR3 coding DNA: TGTGTCACCAGCGATGGGACTGATTCCTACAATGAGCAGTTCTTC. Full variable domain (rest looked up from reference TRBV15 and TRBJ2-1): DAMVIQNPRYQVTQFGKPVTLSCSQTLNHNVMYWYQQKSSQAPKLLFHYYDKDFNNEADTPDNFQSRRPNTSFCFLDIRSPGLGDTAMYLCVTSDGTDSYNEQFFGPGTRLTVL.

The J gene is TRBJ1-2, the V gene TRBV10-2; D remains unclear. Germline V gene data show CDR1 as WSHSY and CDR2 as SAAADI. Between the trimmed V and J ends, which lost 0 bases and 5 bases, there was a span of 7 bases. The CDR3 has 13 amino acids. CDR3 sequence: CASSESNKYGYTF. The CDR3 DNA sequence: TGCGCCAGCAGTGAGTCGAATAAGTATGGCTACACCTTC.

This clonotype was seen a handful of times. V is TRBV9 and J is TRBJ2-5; D tentatively fits TRBD1 or TRBD2 (5 bases each). With 2 bases removed from V and 5 bases from J, the gap between germline ends came to 16 bases. The V gene's germline CDR1 is SGDLS and CDR2 YYNGEE. This CDR3 comprises 15 residues. The DNA for the CDR3 is TGTGCCAGCAGCGTCGAGGGGCAGGGTGGGGAGACCCAGTACTTC. It encodes CASSVEGQGGETQYF.

At least ten counts were recorded for this clonotype. The V call is TRBV7-2, the J call TRBJ2-4; TRBD2 matches at 9 bases. Germline CDR1 SGHTA, CDR2 FQGNSA. This CDR3 is 15 amino acids long. V trimming: 1 base; J trimming: 7 bases; junction bases outside the gene matches: 5. CDR3 amino acids: CASSLDAGGPNIQYF. In DNA form, the CDR3 reads TGTGCCAGCAGCTTAGATGCGGGGGGGCCTAACATTCAGTACTTC.

Here the CDR3 reads CSVSHRGQGRAKNIQYF. The CDR3 coding sequence is TGCAGCGTTAGTCACAGGGGGCAGGGTCGGGCCAAAAACATTCAGTACTTC. This chain joins TRBV29-1 and TRBJ2-4, with TRBD1 matching over 9 bases. CDR3 size: 17 residues. The junction had 12 bases not matched to a gene; V was cut back by 5 bases and J by 1 base. Germline V gene data show CDR1 as SQVTM and CDR2 as ANQGSEA.

As regards this clonotype: Relative to the germline gene, one junction end is altered; a read error may explain this. V and J are TRBV12-3 or TRBV12-4 and TRBJ2-5, with TRBD1 matching over 9 bases. The CDR3 contains 15 residues. CDR3 in DNA: TGTGTCAGCAAATTTAGGGGACAGGGCCAAGAGACCCAGTACTTC. It codes for CVSKFRGQGQETQYF.

This clonotype was seen only a few times. J is TRBJ2-1 and V is TRBV6-6, with 13 bases matching TRBD2. The germline CDR1 and CDR2 sequences are MNHNY and SVGAGI (reference sequence). After removal of 7 bases from V and 8 bases from J, the junction contained 14 bases not matched to a gene. The CDR3 is 17 amino acids. CDR3 DNA: TGTGCCAGCAAACGGCAGAAGGGACTAGCGGGGTTCGATGAGCAGTTCTTC. Translating gives CASKRQKGLAGFDEQFF.

V and J are TRBV12-3 or TRBV12-4 and TRBJ2-3; no reliable D call. The V end lost 2 bases, the J end lost 4 bases, and 4 bases lay between the germline ends. The CDR3 contains 12 residues. The CDR3 sequence: CASSLKPDTQYF. The CDR3 coding sequence is TGTGCCAGCAGTTTAAAACCAGATACGCAGTATTTT.

This sequence joins TRBV6-6 and TRBJ1-2; D perhaps matches TRBD1 (6 bases). The CDR3 runs to 14 residues. V was pared by 7 bases and J by 0 bases, with 12 bases between. CDR1 and CDR2 (germline): MNHNY, SVGAGI (reference sequence). The chain's CDR3 is CASTGDTTNYGYTF. The CDR3 DNA follows: TGTGCCAGCACGGGGGACACTACTAACTATGGCTACACCTTC.

The rearrangement links TRBV11-3 to TRBJ2-1; 8 bases map to TRBD2. Unmatched junction bases numbered 4, after V lost 2 bases and J lost 4 bases. CDR3 length: 15 residues. Germline values: CDR1 SGHNT, CDR2 YENEEA. As DNA, the CDR3 is TGTGCCAGCAGCTTAACCGGGACTAGATACAATGAGCAGTTCTTC. Encoded protein: CASSLTGTRYNEQFF.